The source of this TCR beta chain is a study of cytomegalovirus exposure and HLA in healthy donors. Study results and caveats: There were 164 TCR beta chains listed as cytomegalovirus-associated. Presence/absence analyses assumed roughly uniform sequencing depth across donors.

The PCR was carried out with 60 Vbeta primers and 13 Jbeta primers. Profiled with immunoSEQ multiplex PCR; TCRdb holds only in-frame clones, not every one. Among 75,000 to 80,000 clones listed, under 80% were seen once. Worth noting for this clone: Antigen: not known.

Germline V gene data show CDR1 as SEHNR and CDR2 as FQNEAQ (reference sequence). The V and J ends lost 4 bases and 4 bases respectively, with 7 bases between them. CDR3 length: 12 residues. This chain connects TRBV7-9 to TRBJ2-5; D is perhaps TRBD1 (6 bases). Sequenced input: PBMCs. The receptor comes from a man in his 60s in good health and CMV-seropositive. The CDR3 reads CASSSQGETQYF. The CDR3 coding sequence is TGTGCCAGCAGCTCACAGGGAGAGACCCAGTACTTC.